A single sample gave rise to the 22 T cell receptor beta chains below, sequenced in a study of blood T cell repertoires in COVID-19 (dated by TCRdb to about 2020). Receptors were amplified or captured by the immunoSEQ multiplex PCR assay. TCRdb provides this immuneACCESS table in a form limited to in-frame rearrangements. Some clones are lacking; in checked studies, under half of them reflect an unresolved V gene, and why the rest are absent is not known. This sample is represented by a few hundred thousand clones; approximately 86% of them were singletons. The ten most abundant clones make up 4.5% to 5.5% of the sample. Sequenced input: PBMCs or T cells enriched from blood (not recorded which). The receptors here all came from a woman in her twenties or thirties who had been exposed to COVID-19.

This chain links TRBV19 with TRBJ2-2; D is uncertain. V lost 10 bases and J lost 0, with 12 bases in between. The CDR3 is 14 amino acids. CDR1 is LNHDA, CDR2 SQIVND, per germline (reference sequence). The CDR3 is CATTYIANTGELFF. The CDR3 region has the DNA TGTGCCACCACATATATCGCGAACACCGGGGAGCTGTTTTTT.

This clone occurred a few times. The CDR3 reads CAWFRGDPNYGYTF. The CDR3 nucleotides read TGTGCCTGGTTCCGCGGTGACCCTAACTATGGCTACACCTTC. The chain combines TRBV30 with TRBJ1-2; D unclear. The CDR3 loop spans 14 amino acids. V lost 5 bases, J lost 0 bases, and 13 bases lay in between. In germline, CDR1 is GTSNPN, CDR2 SVGIG (reference sequence).

This sequence joins TRBV11-2 and TRBJ2-1; 9 bases fit TRBD1. With 5 bases clipped from V and 1 base from J, the junction kept 3 bases outside the gene matches. The CDR3 has 15 residues. Germline loops: CDR1 SGHAT, CDR2 FQNNGV. CDR3: CASSTDRGSYNEQFF. The CDR3 coding sequence is TGTGCCAGCAGCACCGACAGGGGGTCCTACAATGAGCAGTTCTTC.

The chain joins TRBV7-9 to TRBJ2-1; tentative D call: TRBD2 (5 bases). This CDR3 is 15 amino acids long. Trimming removed 2 bases from V and 0 bases from J, with 8 bases in between. Looked up from germline, CDR1 is SEHNR and CDR2 is FQNEAQ (reference sequence). CDR3: CASSLFGVSYNEQFF. CDR3 nucleotide sequence: TGTGCCAGCAGCTTATTCGGGGTCTCCTACAATGAGCAGTTCTTC.

The V call is TRBV18, the J call TRBJ1-3; D might be TRBD1 (6 bases). Germline V gives CDR1 KGHSH, CDR2 LQKENI. Trimming cost V 3 bases and J 0 bases, with 12 bases left between them. This CDR3 is 16 amino acids long. CDR3 sequence reads: CASSPGQPISGNTIYF. The CDR3 DNA is TGTGCCAGCTCACCTGGACAGCCGATCTCTGGAAACACCATATATTTT.

This chain uses TRBV14 with TRBJ2-3; 10 positions match TRBD2. Germline CDR1 SGHDN, CDR2 FVKESK. With 8 bases clipped from V and 4 bases from J, the junction kept 18 bases outside the gene matches. CDR3 length: 18 residues. The DNA of the CDR3 is TGTGCCAGCCTACAAAGCGGGGGGGCCTGTTTAGGTTCAGATACGCAGTATTTT. Protein: CASLQSGGACLGSDTQYF. Looking up the rest from reference TRBV14 and TRBJ2-3 gives the full variable domain: EAGVTQFPSHSVIEKGQTVTLRCDPISGHDNLYWYRRVMGKEIKFLLHFVKESKQDESGMPNNRFLAERTGGTYSTLKVQPAELEDSGVYFCASLQSGGACLGSDTQYFGPGTRLTVL.

This chain links TRBV12-3 or TRBV12-4 with TRBJ2-3; D ambiguous. V lost 7 bases, J lost 4 bases, and 9 bases lay in between. This CDR3 comprises 12 residues. CDR3 DNA sequence: TGTGCCAGCAATAAGGCGGCAGATACGCAGTATTTT. It encodes CASNKAADTQYF.

The rearrangement joins TRBV5-1 to TRBJ2-2; D is ambiguous. The CDR3 covers 14 residues. V dropped 4 bases and J dropped 7 bases, with 14 bases sitting between them. Germline loops: CDR1 SGHRS, CDR2 YFSETQ. The DNA for the CDR3 is TGCGCCAGCAGCCTGGGCCCCGGTAGCGGGGAGCTGTTTTTT. Translation: CASSLGPGSGELFF.

This clone was observed a single time. The chain is built from TRBV5-6 and TRBJ1-2, with D maybe TRBD1 (5 bases). Germline V gives CDR1 SGHDT, CDR2 YYEEEE. The CDR3 spans 12 residues. Trimming pared 1 base from V and 5 bases from J, leaving 6 bases between. The CDR3 is CASSLTGYGYTF. In nucleotides, the CDR3 is TGTGCCAGCAGCTTGACAGGATATGGCTACACCTTC. The full variable domain, with the rest looked up from reference TRBV5-6 and TRBJ1-2, is DAGVTQSPTHLIKTRGQQVTLRCSPKSGHDTVSWYQQALGQGPQFIFQYYEEEERQRGNFPDRFSGHQFPNYSSELNVNALLLGDSALYLCASSLTGYGYTFGSGTRLTVV.

V usage is TRBV2 and J usage is TRBJ2-2; 13 bases match TRBD2. Germline trimming cut 8 bases from V and 0 bases from J; bases unmatched to any gene: 3. Germline V gene lookup returns CDR1 SNHLY and CDR2 FYNNEI. The CDR3 runs to 16 residues. CDR3 in amino acids: CASGLAGATNTGELFF. DNA of the CDR3: TGTGCCAGCGGACTAGCGGGGGCCACGAACACCGGGGAGCTGTTTTTT.

CDR3 coding DNA: TGTGCCACCAGCAGGGGATTTACAGGGTTAGACGGGCGGCAGCCCCAGCATTTT. This translates into CATSRGFTGLDGRQPQHF. The chain has TRBV15 and TRBJ1-5, with a tentative D call TRBD1 (6 bases). The CDR3 runs 18 residues. Trimming cost V 3 bases and J 7 bases, with 25 bases left between them. Germline assignment: CDR1 LNHNV and CDR2 YYDKDF (reference sequence).

This clone was seen a single time. The genes are TRBV7-6 and TRBJ2-1, with a tentative D call TRBD2 (7 bases). V was shortened by 1 base and J by 4 bases, with 14 bases between the two germline ends. CDR1 is SGHVS, CDR2 FNYEAQ, per germline. CDR3 length: 16 amino acids. CDR3 bases: TGTGCCAGCAGCTTAGATGGGGGGGCCCGTTACAATGAGCAGTTCTTC. Translation gives CASSLDGGARYNEQFF. Variable domain in full (rest from reference TRBV7-6 and TRBJ2-1): GAGVSQSPRYKVTKRGQDVALRCDPISGHVSLYWYRQALGQGPEFLTYFNYEAQQDKSGLPNDRFSAERPEGSISTLTIQRTEQRDSAMYRCASSLDGGARYNEQFFGPGTRLTVL.

The CDR3 loop reads CPTSEEIGGGPGEQFF. CDR3 DNA: TGTCCCACCAGTGAAGAGATCGGGGGGGGGCCGGGGGAGCAGTTCTTC. The chain combines TRBV2 with TRBJ2-1, with 8 bases that match TRBD2. The CDR3 totals 16 residues. Germline CDR1 and CDR2: SNHLY and FYNNEI. Full variable domain (missing parts from reference TRBV2 and TRBJ2-1): EPEVTQTPSHQVTQMGQEVILRCVPISNHLYFYWYRQILGQKVEFLVSFYNNEISEKSEIFDDQFSVERPDGSNFTLKIRSTKLEDSAMYFCPTSEEIGGGPGEQFFGPGTRLTVL.

J is TRBJ1-3 and V is TRBV5-5; a possible D gene is TRBD1 (5 bases). The V end lost 4 bases, the J end lost 0 bases, and 14 bases lay between the germline ends. Germline CDR1 and CDR2: SGHKS and YYEKEE (reference sequence). The CDR3 runs to 16 residues. The CDR3 DNA reads as TGTGCCAGCAGCAAAGACGCACAGGTCTCTGGAAACACCATATATTTT. Its protein is CASSKDAQVSGNTIYF.

The genes are TRBV18 and TRBJ2-5, with 9 bases identical to TRBD1. The CDR3 covers 15 residues. V shed 3 bases and J 3 bases; nucleotides not matched to a gene: 5. The V gene's germline CDR1 is KGHSH and CDR2 LQKENI. This CDR3 is CASSPWTGEEETQYF. In nucleotides, the CDR3 is TGTGCCAGCTCACCTTGGACAGGGGAGGAAGAGACCCAGTACTTC.

The chain carries TRBV7-2 and TRBJ2-3, with 8 bases fitting TRBD2. V lost 0 bases and J lost 6; bases outside the gene matches: 8. The CDR3 contains 16 residues. In germline, CDR1 is SGHTA, CDR2 FQGNSA. The CDR3 loop is CASSLAGGGNLDTQYF. In nucleotides, the CDR3 is TGTGCCAGCAGCTTAGCCGGCGGGGGGAACCTTGATACGCAGTATTTT.

The CDR3 sequence is CALAGEAFPGNTIYF. CDR3 DNA: TGTGCCCTCGCTGGGGAGGCTTTCCCTGGAAACACCATATATTTT. The rearrangement uses TRBV19 and TRBJ1-3; no definite D call. Between the trimmed V and J ends, which lost 11 bases and 2 bases, there was a span of 19 bases. This CDR3 spans 15 amino acids. Per the germline V gene, CDR1 is LNHDA and CDR2 is SQIVND (reference sequence).

The chain links TRBV19 to TRBJ2-2, with D possibly matching TRBD2 (7 bases). There are 14 residues in the CDR3. Looked up from germline, CDR1 is LNHDA and CDR2 is SQIVND (reference sequence). Trimming removed 5 bases from V and 5 bases from J, with 12 bases in between. CDR3 region: CASSLGGRTGELFF. CDR3 coding DNA: TGTGCCAGTAGTCTCGGGGGGCGGACCGGGGAGCTGTTTTTT.

The V gene is TRBV19, the J gene TRBJ1-1; D not resolved. The CDR3 is 14 residues long. Germline V CDR1 and CDR2: LNHDA, SQIVND (reference sequence). V dropped 7 bases and J dropped 1 base, with 13 bases sitting between them. For the CDR3, the DNA is TGTGCCAGTATCTTCGGGGAGACGAACACTGAAGCTTTCTTT. The encoded protein is CASIFGETNTEAFF.

The chain links TRBV3-1 (or the pseudogene TRBV3-2) to TRBJ1-3; 7 nucleotides align to TRBD1. Germline V gene data show CDR1 as LGHDT and CDR2 as YNNKEL (reference sequence). The junction had 9 bases not matched to a gene; V was cut back by 5 bases and J by 8 bases. The CDR3 contains 14 residues. The DNA of the CDR3 is TGTGCCAGCAGCGCGACAGGGTATACAGACACCATATATTTT. It is translated as CASSATGYTDTIYF.

The chain combines TRBV6-5 with TRBJ2-7; a possible D gene is TRBD1 (5 bases). The CDR3 length is 13 residues. In germline, CDR1 is MNHEY, CDR2 SVGAGI. V was pared by 2 bases and J by 6 bases, with 11 bases between. CDR3 sequence reads: CASSYQGNFEQYF. The CDR3 region has the DNA TGTGCCAGCAGTTACCAGGGTAACTTCGAGCAGTACTTC.

The chain carries TRBV7-8 and TRBJ1-5, with 7 nucleotides matching TRBD1. The CDR3 consists of 14 residues. Germline-derived CDR1 and CDR2 are SGHVS and FQNEAQ. V was pared by 4 bases and J by 7 bases, with 7 bases of the junction left unmatched. The CDR3 protein is CASSSGTVRQPQHF. DNA of the CDR3: TGTGCCAGCAGCTCCGGGACAGTACGGCAGCCCCAGCATTTT.